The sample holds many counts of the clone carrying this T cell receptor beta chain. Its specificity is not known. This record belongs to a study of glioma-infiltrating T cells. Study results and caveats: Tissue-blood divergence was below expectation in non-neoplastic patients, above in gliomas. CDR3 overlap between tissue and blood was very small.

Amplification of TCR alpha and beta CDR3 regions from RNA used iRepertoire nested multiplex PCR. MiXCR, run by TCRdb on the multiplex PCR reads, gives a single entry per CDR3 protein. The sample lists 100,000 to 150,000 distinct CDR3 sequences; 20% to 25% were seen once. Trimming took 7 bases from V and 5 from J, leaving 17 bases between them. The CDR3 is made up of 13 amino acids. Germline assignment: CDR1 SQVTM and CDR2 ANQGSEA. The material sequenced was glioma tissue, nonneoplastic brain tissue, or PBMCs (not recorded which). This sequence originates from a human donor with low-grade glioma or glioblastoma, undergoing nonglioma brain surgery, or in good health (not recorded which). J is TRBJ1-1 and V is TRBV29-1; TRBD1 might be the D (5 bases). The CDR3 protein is CSGVAGGGTEAFF. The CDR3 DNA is TGCAGCGGGGTCGCCGGGGGGGGAACTGAAGCTTTCTTT. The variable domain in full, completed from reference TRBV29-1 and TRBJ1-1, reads SAVISQKPSRDICQRGTSLTIQCQVDSQVTMMFWYRQQPGQSLTLIATANQGSEATYESGFVIDKFPISRPNLTFSTLTVSNMSPEDSSIYLCSGVAGGGTEAFFGQGTRLTVV.